This entry describes one T cell receptor beta chain. Profiling relied on immunoSEQ multiplex PCR, and the TCRdb table lists in-frame clones only, not all of them. The table records some 80,000 clones, roughly nine tenths of them present only once. This entry is derived from a study of OX40 agonist ivuxolimab in advanced cancers. The V gene end was trimmed by 6 bases and the J gene end by 4 bases; junction bases not matched to a gene: 17. CDR3 size: 17 residues. V usage is TRBV6-7 and J usage is TRBJ2-5; 7 bases line up with TRBD2. TRBV6-7 is noted as an ORF with a role that remains uncertain. This receptor was obtained from an adult with an advanced solid tumor such as melanoma, head and neck, liver or kidney cancer. This specimen consisted of CD4+ or CD8+ T cells sorted from blood, obtained in a trial of the OX40 agonist ivuxolimab. The CDR3 protein is CASSHSIGGGNGETQYF. The CDR3, as DNA: TGTGCCAGCAGCCATAGCATTGGGGGGGGTAATGGAGAGACCCAGTACTTC.